Following are 31 T cell receptor beta chains from one sample sequenced in a study of blood T cell repertoires in COVID-19. TCRdb's table, derived via immunoSEQ multiplex PCR, lists solely in-frame clones and lacks some. The sample lists about 59,000 clones, about four fifths occurring once. Material: peripheral blood. The receptors shown here come from a woman at least 80 years old with active or convalescent COVID-19.

The gene calls are TRBV10-2 and TRBJ2-5, with D perhaps matching TRBD2 (5 bases). V was cut by 6 bases and J by 4 bases, with 15 bases left in between. Germline CDR1 and CDR2: WSHSY and SAAADI. The CDR3 is 14 amino acids. The CDR3 bases are TGCGCCAGCAGAAACGGGGAGTTGGGAGAGACCCAGTACTTC. This codes for CASRNGELGETQYF.

The chain carries TRBV6-1 and TRBJ1-5; the match to TRBD1 covers 8 bases. J gave up 5 bases and V 0 bases, and 3 bases lay outside the gene matches. Germline loops: CDR1 MNHNS, CDR2 SASEGT. There are 15 residues in the CDR3. CDR3 in DNA: TGTGCCAGCAGTGAAGCGTTGACAGGGGATCAGCCCCAGCATTTT. Amino acid sequence: CASSEALTGDQPQHF.

The V and J genes are TRBV6-2 or TRBV6-3 and TRBJ2-4; 12 bases line up with TRBD2. Per the germline V gene, CDR1 is MNHEY and CDR2 is SVGEGT. CDR3 length equals 18 residues. J was trimmed by 6 bases and V by 2 bases; bases with no gene match: 11. CDR3 residues: CASSYTGLAGTHGNIQYF. The CDR3 nucleotides read TGTGCCAGCAGTTACACCGGACTAGCGGGGACTCACGGAAACATTCAGTACTTC.

The gene calls are TRBV5-4 and TRBJ2-5; 9 bases agree with TRBD2. Germline CDR1 is SGHNT and CDR2 is YYREEE (reference sequence). CDR3 length equals 16 residues. V was pared by 1 base and J by 4 bases, with 8 bases of the junction left unmatched. The CDR3 nucleotides read TGTGCCAGCAGCTTGCGGAGTAGCGGGGGTGCAGAGACCCAGTACTTC. Amino acids: CASSLRSSGGAETQYF.

The chain recombines TRBV28 with TRBJ1-2; 11 bases agree with TRBD1. After removal of 3 bases from V and 6 bases from J, the junction contained 6 bases not matched to a gene. This CDR3 spans 15 amino acids. CDR1 MDHEN and CDR2 SYDVKM come from the germline V gene. CDR3 residues: CASSFGQGALHGYTF. The CDR3 nucleotides are TGTGCCAGCAGTTTTGGACAGGGGGCACTGCATGGCTACACCTTC.

The rearrangement links TRBV11-2 to TRBJ2-7; 9 bases are shared with TRBD1. The CDR3 covers 14 residues. J lost 2 bases, V lost 7 bases, and 6 bases had no gene match. The germline V gene encodes CDR1 SGHAT and CDR2 FQNNGV. The CDR3 reads CASTLTGGPYEQYF. The CDR3, as DNA: TGTGCCAGCACCCTGACAGGGGGACCCTACGAGCAGTACTTC.

The chain is built from TRBV5-1 and TRBJ1-2, with 7 positions matching TRBD1. CDR3 length: 12 residues. V lost 0 bases to trimming and J lost 8 bases; unmatched junction nucleotides: 1. Germline V gives CDR1 SGHRS, CDR2 YFSETQ. The chain's CDR3 is CASSLEGGGYTF. CDR3 coding DNA: TGCGCCAGCAGCTTGGAAGGGGGCGGCTACACCTTC.

V gene TRBV5-1 combines with J gene TRBJ2-1; 12 nucleotides match TRBD2. Germline V gives CDR1 SGHRS, CDR2 YFSETQ. CDR3 size: 17 residues. V trimming: 4 bases; J trimming: 9 bases; junction bases outside the gene matches: 14. As DNA, the CDR3 is TGCGCCAGCAGCGGATCTAGCGGGGGGGCTCTTGCGGTTGAGCAGTTCTTC. This codes for CASSGSSGGALAVEQFF.

This sequence joins TRBV19 and TRBJ1-5; 7 bases align to TRBD1. This CDR3 has 13 residues. The germline CDR1 and CDR2 sequences are LNHDA and SQIVND (reference sequence). J lost 7 bases, V lost 6 bases, and 6 bases had no gene match. The chain's CDR3 is CASSPQGKQPQHF. In DNA, the CDR3 is TGTGCCAGTAGCCCACAGGGGAAACAGCCCCAGCATTTT.

The chain has TRBV18 and TRBJ1-5, with TRBD1 matching over 7 bases. The ends lost 3 bases at V and 6 bases at J; junction bases unmatched: 2. Germline CDR1 reads KGHSH; CDR2 reads LQKENI. The CDR3 spans 13 residues. This chain's CDR3 is CASSPQGVQPQHF. CDR3 coding DNA: TGTGCCAGCTCACCTCAGGGGGTTCAGCCCCAGCATTTT.

This chain connects TRBV2 to TRBJ1-5; D is undetermined. Trimming took 3 bases from V and 4 from J, leaving 10 bases between them. Germline CDR1 reads SNHLY; CDR2 reads FYNNEI. The CDR3 sequence is 14 residues long. CDR3 sequence reads: CASSDTSLNQPQHF. CDR3 bases: TGTGCCAGCAGTGATACCAGTCTGAATCAGCCCCAGCATTTT.

In its sample, this clone was seen a few times. V is TRBV5-6 and J is TRBJ2-7; a weak D match, TRBD2 (5 bases). This CDR3 has 13 residues. Germline CDR1 reads SGHDT; CDR2 reads YYEEEE. Deletions cut 1 base from V and 6 bases from J, with 11 bases between. The CDR3 bases are TGTGCCAGCAGCTTGATAGGAGGCGGCGAGCAGTACTTC. This codes for CASSLIGGGEQYF.

This chain joins TRBV24-1 and TRBJ2-5; 7 nucleotides match TRBD1. The CDR3 extends over 14 amino acids. Per germline, CDR1 KGHDR and CDR2 SFDVKD. After removal of 4 bases from V and 2 bases from J, the junction contained 3 bases not matched to a gene. The CDR3 loop reads CATSDPGQQETQYF. The CDR3 DNA follows: TGTGCCACCAGTGACCCGGGACAGCAAGAGACCCAGTACTTC.

The chain carries TRBV5-6 and TRBJ2-5, with TRBD2 identical over 12 bases. The CDR3 totals 19 residues. Germline V gives CDR1 SGHDT, CDR2 YYEEEE. The V gene end was trimmed by 3 bases and the J gene end by 1 base; junction bases not matched to a gene: 13. Here the CDR3 DNA reads TGTGCCAGCAGCTCCCGATTGTATGGACTAGCGGGGCCCCAAGAGACCCAGTACTTC. Translated, it gives CASSSRLYGLAGPQETQYF.

CDR3 nucleotide sequence: TGCAGCGTTGTGGGACAGGGGGCCTATGGCTACACCTTC. Its protein is CSVVGQGAYGYTF. This rearrangement joins TRBV29-1 to TRBJ1-2; 12 positions agree with TRBD1. CDR1 is SQVTM, CDR2 ANQGSEA, per germline. The J segment lost 4 bases and the V segment lost 4 bases, leaving 1 base of the junction unmatched. This CDR3 is built from 13 residues. The full variable domain, its missing parts supplied by reference TRBV29-1 and TRBJ1-2, is SAVISQKPSRDICQRGTSLTIQCQVDSQVTMMFWYRQQPGQSLTLIATANQGSEATYESGFVIDKFPISRPNLTFSTLTVSNMSPEDSSIYLCSVVGQGAYGYTFGSGTRLTVV.

The chain couples TRBV7-9 to TRBJ1-1, with D possibly being TRBD1 (6 bases). The CDR3 runs 12 residues. Germline V gives CDR1 SEHNR, CDR2 FQNEAQ (reference sequence). V was cut by 5 bases and J by 8 bases, with 12 bases left in between. CDR3 bases: TGTGCCAGCAGCCGAGGGACACTCGAAGCTTTCTTT. Translation: CASSRGTLEAFF. The full variable domain, completed using reference TRBV7-9 and TRBJ1-1, is DTGVSQNPRHKITKRGQNVTFRCDPISEHNRLYWYRQTLGQGPEFLTYFQNEAQLEKSRLLSDRFSAERPKGSFSTLEIQRTEQGDSAMYLCASSRGTLEAFFGQGTRLTVV.

V usage is TRBV19 and J usage is TRBJ1-1; a possible D gene is TRBD1 (6 bases). With 4 bases removed from V and 3 bases from J, the gap between germline ends came to 9 bases. The length of the CDR3 is 13 residues. CDR1 is LNHDA and CDR2 is SQIVND in the germline V gene (reference sequence). The CDR3 sequence is CASSKQGYTEAFF. CDR3 nucleotide sequence: TGTGCCAGTAGTAAACAGGGATACACTGAAGCTTTCTTT.

V is TRBV3-1 (or the pseudogene TRBV3-2) and J is TRBJ1-6; 9 positions agree with TRBD1. The CDR3 totals 15 residues. Trimming cost V 1 base and J 9 bases; bases outside gene matches: 4. Germline V gene lookup returns CDR1 LGHDT and CDR2 YNNKEL (reference sequence). CDR3 region: CASSQVGQGSSPLHF. The DNA of the CDR3 is TGTGCCAGCAGCCAAGTGGGACAGGGAAGTTCACCCCTCCACTTT.

The gene calls are TRBV7-9 and TRBJ2-3; 9 positions agree with TRBD1. In germline, CDR1 is SEHNR, CDR2 FQNEAQ (reference sequence). J lost 5 bases, V lost 8 bases, and 5 bases had no gene match. CDR3 length: 13 amino acids. The CDR3 DNA is TGTGCCAGCCTCGACAGGGGGAGAGATACGCAGTATTTT. Amino acid sequence: CASLDRGRDTQYF.

V gene TRBV5-1 combines with J gene TRBJ2-1; 14 nucleotides agree with TRBD2. The V gene's germline CDR1 is SGHRS and CDR2 YFSETQ. This CDR3 has 17 amino acids. The J segment lost 9 bases and the V segment lost 3 bases, leaving 11 bases of the junction unmatched. The DNA for the CDR3 is TGCGCCAGCAGCTCCGGGACTAGCGGGGGTCAGCGTGGTGAGCAGTTCTTC. As protein: CASSSGTSGGQRGEQFF.

The chain couples TRBV12-3 or TRBV12-4 to TRBJ2-1, with D uncertain. The CDR3 covers 11 residues. Trimming cost V 6 bases and J 7 bases, with 7 bases left between them. CDR3 residues: CASRLRNEQFF. The CDR3, as DNA: TGTGCCAGCAGACTACGGAATGAGCAGTTCTTC.

The count of this clone is one. V gene TRBV5-1 combines with J gene TRBJ2-4; the D gene is possibly TRBD2 (6 bases). V lost 0 bases to trimming and J lost 6 bases, with 13 bases between them. CDR3 length equals 15 residues. CDR1 is SGHRS, CDR2 YFSETQ, per germline. In DNA form, the CDR3 reads TGCGCCAGCAGCTTGGAAGGAGGGGTAACAAACATTCAGTACTTC. It codes for CASSLEGGVTNIQYF.

There are a few counts of this clone. This chain links TRBV10-3 with TRBJ2-3; TRBD2 agrees at 10 bases. With V trimmed by 8 bases and J by 0 bases, 23 bases remained unmatched. CDR1 is ENHRY and CDR2 is SYGVKD in the germline V gene. CDR3 length equals 21 residues. The chain's CDR3 is CAIQRGTGTSVATSSTDTQYF. The CDR3 DNA sequence: TGTGCCATCCAAAGGGGGACCGGGACTAGCGTGGCGACATCAAGCACAGATACGCAGTATTTT.

The V call is TRBV18, the J call TRBJ2-7, with a possible D match to TRBD1 (5 bases). CDR3 length: 14 residues. Trimming removed 3 bases from V and 7 bases from J, with 16 bases in between. CDR1 KGHSH and CDR2 LQKENI come from the germline V gene. The CDR3 loop is CASSPPVPRGEQYF. The DNA for the CDR3 is TGTGCCAGCTCACCTCCGGTCCCTAGGGGAGAGCAGTACTTC.

This clone was seen just once. The chain employs TRBV18 and TRBJ1-1; D perhaps matches TRBD1 (5 bases). Trimming removed 8 bases at V and 2 bases at J, with 12 bases between. This CDR3 region has 13 residues. Germline V gene data show CDR1 as KGHSH and CDR2 as LQKENI. The CDR3 is CASVGTFNTEAFF. For the CDR3, the DNA is TGTGCCAGCGTGGGGACTTTTAACACTGAAGCTTTCTTT.

Here the CDR3 reads CASSLSNRENYGYTF. Written as DNA, the CDR3 is TGTGCCAGCAGCTTAAGTAACAGGGAAAACTATGGCTACACCTTC. V and J are TRBV7-9 and TRBJ1-2; perhaps TRBD1 as D (6 bases). Germline lookup yields CDR1 SEHNR and CDR2 FQNEAQ (reference sequence). V was shortened by 2 bases and J by 2 bases, with 12 bases between the two germline ends. CDR3 length: 15 amino acids.

The chain employs TRBV2 and TRBJ2-1, with D possibly matching TRBD1 (7 bases). Trimming shortened V by 4 bases and J by 5 bases, and 21 bases separated the two germline ends. This CDR3 comprises 17 residues. Per the germline V gene, CDR1 is SNHLY and CDR2 is FYNNEI. For the CDR3, the DNA is TGTGCCAGCAGTGCGGACATGTCCTGGAGGGGGCACAATGAGCAGTTCTTC. Residues: CASSADMSWRGHNEQFF. Filled out from reference TRBV2 and TRBJ2-1, the complete variable domain reads EPEVTQTPSHQVTQMGQEVILRCVPISNHLYFYWYRQILGQKVEFLVSFYNNEISEKSEIFDDQFSVERPDGSNFTLKIRSTKLEDSAMYFCASSADMSWRGHNEQFFGPGTRLTVL.

The chain links TRBV18 to TRBJ1-5; the match to TRBD1 covers 7 bases. The CDR3 consists of 13 residues. The germline V gene has CDR1 KGHSH and CDR2 LQKENI. The V and J ends lost 6 bases and 3 bases, in that order; junction bases with no gene match: 2. CDR3 sequence (DNA): TGTGCCAGCTCGGGACAGACCAATCAGCCCCAGCATTTT. Translation: CASSGQTNQPQHF.

The chain combines TRBV9 with TRBJ1-3; TRBD1 agrees at 7 bases. With 3 bases clipped from V and 4 bases from J, the junction kept 13 bases outside the gene matches. The CDR3 is made up of 17 amino acids. In germline, CDR1 is SGDLS, CDR2 YYNGEE. The CDR3 is CASSAGQPGGAGNTIYF. The CDR3 DNA reads as TGTGCCAGCAGCGCAGGTCAGCCAGGGGGTGCCGGAAACACCATATATTTT.

V usage is TRBV5-6 and J usage is TRBJ1-4; TRBD1 matches at 9 bases. V dropped 3 bases and J dropped 5; count of bases not matched to a gene: 5. Germline CDR1 is SGHDT and CDR2 is YYEEEE. The CDR3 loop spans 15 amino acids. As DNA, the CDR3 is TGTGCCAGCAGCTCCCCAGGGACAGGGAATGAAAAACTGTTTTTT. It codes for CASSSPGTGNEKLFF.

V is TRBV19 and J is TRBJ1-1; perhaps TRBD1 as D (6 bases). Per the germline V gene, CDR1 is LNHDA and CDR2 is SQIVND (reference sequence). The CDR3 consists of 12 residues. The ends were cut back, 9 bases at V and 7 bases at J, with 15 bases in the middle. The CDR3: CASGVQGGEAFF. CDR3 DNA sequence: TGTGCCAGCGGGGTACAGGGTGGTGAAGCTTTCTTT.